This record covers a single T cell receptor beta chain. The authors ran a second PCR of roughly 6 to 12 cycles using a sample-barcoded 5' primer and a J-beta primer mix. MiXCR was run by TCRdb on the 5' RACE reads, yielding one entry per CDR3 protein. The sample records 700,000 or so distinct CDR3 sequences, about 20% being singletons. These data belong to a study of blood T cells in healthy people across ages. Trimming shortened V by 3 bases and J by 7 bases, and 9 bases separated the two germline ends. The germline gives CDR1 DFQATT, CDR2 SNEGSKA (reference sequence). CDR3 size: 11 residues. This chain uses TRBV20-1 with TRBJ1-2, with D unresolved. This TCR came from a man in his 70s in good health. Sequencing was performed on blood. As DNA, the CDR3 is TGCAGTGCTAGCGTGATGGGTGGCTACACCTTC. Amino acid sequence: CSASVMGGYTF.